This TCR beta chain was sequenced in a study of beta chain features in type 1 diabetes. Every bit of the isolated RNA underwent reverse transcription, so sequencing read expressed TCRB transcripts. There were some 3.6 million reads on average in the naive, central memory and regulatory T cell samples. TCRdb keeps only in-frame clones here, not all; method: immunoSEQ multiplex PCR. The sample has about 130,000 clones, about 8.7% seen once. A few counts support this clone. Its antigen is not identified. Study-wide findings and caveats: Researchers cautioned that cDNA sequencing could over-represent cells with high TCR expression. Whether HLA type affects TCRB rearrangement stayed undetermined in the present work.

This clonotype was obtained from a man aged 18-30 years in good health. Sequencing was carried out using central memory CD4+ T cells from blood.

The CDR3 DNA reads as TGTGCCAGCAGTCGAACCGGGACAGGGGAAGGCGAGCAGTACTTC. It translates to CASSRTGTGEGEQYF. J is TRBJ2-7 and V is TRBV7-2; TRBD1 matches at 10 bases. Germline V lookup: CDR1 SGHTA, CDR2 FQGNSA. V shed 6 bases and J 6 bases; nucleotides not matched to a gene: 11. CDR3 size: 15 residues.